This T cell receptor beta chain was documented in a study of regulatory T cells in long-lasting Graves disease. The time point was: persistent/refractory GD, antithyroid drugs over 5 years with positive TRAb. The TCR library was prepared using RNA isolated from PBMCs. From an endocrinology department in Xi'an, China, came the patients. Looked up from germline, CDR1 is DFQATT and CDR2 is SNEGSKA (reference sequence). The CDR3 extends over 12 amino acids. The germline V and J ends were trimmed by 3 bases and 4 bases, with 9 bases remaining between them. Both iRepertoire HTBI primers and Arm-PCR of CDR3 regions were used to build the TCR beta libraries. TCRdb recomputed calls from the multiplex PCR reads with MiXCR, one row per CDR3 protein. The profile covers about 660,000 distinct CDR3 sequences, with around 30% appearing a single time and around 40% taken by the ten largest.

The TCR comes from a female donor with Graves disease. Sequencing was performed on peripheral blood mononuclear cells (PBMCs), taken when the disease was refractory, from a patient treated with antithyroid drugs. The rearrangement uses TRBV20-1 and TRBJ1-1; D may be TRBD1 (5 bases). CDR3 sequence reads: CSARGPSTEAFF. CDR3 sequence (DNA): TGCAGTGCTAGGGGACCGAGCACTGAAGCTTTCTTT.